Listed below are T cell receptor beta chains from one sample, sequenced in a study of blood T cell repertoires in COVID-19. Clones were sequenced by immunoSEQ multiplex PCR, and TCRdb holds only the in-frame ones, with some missing. Seen here are roughly 220,000 clones, around four fifths observed once, and the top ten hold just under 20%. Sequenced material: peripheral blood. The receptor set was obtained from a man aged 25-45 years with active or convalescent COVID-19. Each CDR3 is given with its conserved first and last residue. D genes are given only for firm matches.

V gene	J gene	D gene	CDR3 DNA	CDR3 protein
TRBV4-1	TRBJ1-1	.	TGCGCCAGCAGCCAAGAACCGCAGGTCATGAACACTGAAGCTTTCTTT	CASSQEPQVMNTEAFF
TRBV27	TRBJ2-1	TRBD2	TGTGCCAGCAGTCCCGGGACTACCCCCCTCGAGCAGTTCTTC	CASSPGTTPLEQFF
TRBV7-2	TRBJ1-2	.	TGTGCCAGCAGCCCTGCGGGGCGGGGGGATGGCTACACCTTC	CASSPAGRGDGYTF
TRBV30	TRBJ1-3	.	TGTGCCTGGAGCCTTGGGAGCTCTGGAAACACCATATATTTT	CAWSLGSSGNTIYF
TRBV19	TRBJ1-2	.	TGTGCCAGTAGGGCCGATGGCTACACCTTC	CASRADGYTF
TRBV4-3	TRBJ1-2	.	TGCGCCAGCAGCCAAGAACCAGGTAGTAGCTATGGCTACACCTTC	CASSQEPGSSYGYTF
TRBV4-2	TRBJ2-3	TRBD1	TGTGCCAGCAGCCAAGACAGGGGGCTACCTATGCTTTTT	CASSQDRGLPMLF
TRBV2	TRBJ1-1	TRBD1	TGTGCCAGCAGTAGACAGGGAGTGGCGATGAACACTGAAGCTTTCTTT	CASSRQGVAMNTEAFF
TRBV4-2	TRBJ2-1	TRBD1	TGTGCCAGCAGCCTCGACAGGGGGCCCTACAATGAGCAGTTCTTC	CASSLDRGPYNEQFF
TRBV7-9	TRBJ2-7	.	TGTGCCAGCAGCTTATGGGGGCCCCTCACCCACGAGCAGTACTTC	CASSLWGPLTHEQYF